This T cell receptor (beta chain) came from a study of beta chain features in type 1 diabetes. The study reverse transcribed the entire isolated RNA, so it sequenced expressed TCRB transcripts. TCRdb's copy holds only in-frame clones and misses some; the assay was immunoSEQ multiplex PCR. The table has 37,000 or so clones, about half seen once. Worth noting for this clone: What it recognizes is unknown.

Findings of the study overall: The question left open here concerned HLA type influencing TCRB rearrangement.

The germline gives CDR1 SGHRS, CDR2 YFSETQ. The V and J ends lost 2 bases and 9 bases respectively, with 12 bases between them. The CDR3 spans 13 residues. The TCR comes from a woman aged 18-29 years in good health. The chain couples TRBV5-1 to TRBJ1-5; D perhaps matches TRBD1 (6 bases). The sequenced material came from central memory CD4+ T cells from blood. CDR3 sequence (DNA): TGCGCCAGCAGCTTAGGACAGCCGAGGCCCCAGCATTTT. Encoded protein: CASSLGQPRPQHF.